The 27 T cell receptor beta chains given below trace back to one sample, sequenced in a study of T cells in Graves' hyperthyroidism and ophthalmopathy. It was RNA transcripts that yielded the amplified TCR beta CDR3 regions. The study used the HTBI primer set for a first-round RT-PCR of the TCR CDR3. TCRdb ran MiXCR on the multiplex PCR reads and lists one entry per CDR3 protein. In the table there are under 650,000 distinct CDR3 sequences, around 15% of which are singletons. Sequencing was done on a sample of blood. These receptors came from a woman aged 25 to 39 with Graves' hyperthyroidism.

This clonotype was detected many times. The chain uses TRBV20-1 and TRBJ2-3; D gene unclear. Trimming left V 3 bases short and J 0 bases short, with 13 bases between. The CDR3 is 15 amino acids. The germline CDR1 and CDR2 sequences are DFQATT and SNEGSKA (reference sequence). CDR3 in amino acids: CSASFRLESTDTQYF. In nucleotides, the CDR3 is TGCAGTGCTAGTTTCAGATTGGAAAGCACAGATACGCAGTATTTT.

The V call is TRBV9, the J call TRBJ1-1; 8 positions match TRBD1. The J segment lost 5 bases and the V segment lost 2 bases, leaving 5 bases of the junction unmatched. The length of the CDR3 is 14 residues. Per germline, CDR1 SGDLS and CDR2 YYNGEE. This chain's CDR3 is CASSVTGAWTEAFF. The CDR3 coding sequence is TGTGCCAGCAGCGTGACAGGGGCGTGGACTGAAGCTTTCTTT.

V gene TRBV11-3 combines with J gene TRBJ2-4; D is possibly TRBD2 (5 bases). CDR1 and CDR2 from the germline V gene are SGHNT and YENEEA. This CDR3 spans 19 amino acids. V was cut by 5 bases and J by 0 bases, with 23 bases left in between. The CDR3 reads CASSVPERNGGLAKNIQYF. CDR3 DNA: TGTGCCAGCAGCGTCCCAGAACGAAACGGCGGACTAGCCAAAAACATTCAGTACTTC.

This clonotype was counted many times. The CDR3 region has the DNA TGCGCCAGCAGCTTGTCCGGATTTGAAGCTTTCTTT. Protein product: CASSLSGFEAFF. The rearrangement joins TRBV5-1 to TRBJ1-1; D gene uncertain. The ends were cut back, 1 base at V and 7 bases at J, with 8 bases in the middle. CDR3 length equals 12 residues. Germline CDR1 and CDR2: SGHRS and YFSETQ.

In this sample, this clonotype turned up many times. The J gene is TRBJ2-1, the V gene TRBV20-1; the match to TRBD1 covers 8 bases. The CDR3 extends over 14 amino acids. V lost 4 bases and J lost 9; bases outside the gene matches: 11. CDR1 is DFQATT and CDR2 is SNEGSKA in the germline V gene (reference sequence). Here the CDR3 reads CSATARQGLVEQFF. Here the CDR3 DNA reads TGCAGTGCTACGGCCCGACAGGGGTTGGTTGAGCAGTTCTTC.

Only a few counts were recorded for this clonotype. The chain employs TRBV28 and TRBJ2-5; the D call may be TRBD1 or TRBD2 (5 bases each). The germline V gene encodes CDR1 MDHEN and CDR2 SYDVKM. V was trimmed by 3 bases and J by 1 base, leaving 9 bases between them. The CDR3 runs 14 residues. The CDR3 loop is CASSLRGLQETQYF. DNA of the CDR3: TGTGCCAGCAGTTTGAGGGGCCTCCAAGAGACCCAGTACTTC.

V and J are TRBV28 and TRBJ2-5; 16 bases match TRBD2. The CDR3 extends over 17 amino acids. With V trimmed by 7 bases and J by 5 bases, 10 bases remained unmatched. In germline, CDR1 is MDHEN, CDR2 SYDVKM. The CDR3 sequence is CASTGTSGRAVGETQYF. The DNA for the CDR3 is TGTGCCAGCACCGGGACTAGCGGGAGGGCCGTCGGGGAGACCCAGTACTTC.

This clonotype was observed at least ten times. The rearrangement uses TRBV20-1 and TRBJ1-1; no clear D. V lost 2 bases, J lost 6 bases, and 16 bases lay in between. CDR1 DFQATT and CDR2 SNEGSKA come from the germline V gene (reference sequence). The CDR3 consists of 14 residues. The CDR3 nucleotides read TGCAGTGCTAGAAGAGGGTTCCCGGGCGCTGAAGCTTTCTTT. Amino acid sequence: CSARRGFPGAEAFF.

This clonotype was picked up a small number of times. The CDR3 is CASWDRGQAFF. The CDR3 coding sequence is TGCGCCAGCTGGGACAGGGGGCAAGCTTTCTTT. The chain employs TRBV5-1 and TRBJ1-1; 12 bases match TRBD1. Germline values: CDR1 SGHRS, CDR2 YFSETQ. J lost 9 bases, V lost 7 bases, and 1 base had no gene match. The CDR3 totals 11 residues.

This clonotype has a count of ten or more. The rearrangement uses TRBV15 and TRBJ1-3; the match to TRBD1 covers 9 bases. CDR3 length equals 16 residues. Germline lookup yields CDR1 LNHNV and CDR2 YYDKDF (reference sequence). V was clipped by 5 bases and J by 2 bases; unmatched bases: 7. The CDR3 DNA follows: TGTGCCACCAGCGATGGACAGGGGCTTACTGGAAACACCATATATTTT. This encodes CATSDGQGLTGNTIYF.

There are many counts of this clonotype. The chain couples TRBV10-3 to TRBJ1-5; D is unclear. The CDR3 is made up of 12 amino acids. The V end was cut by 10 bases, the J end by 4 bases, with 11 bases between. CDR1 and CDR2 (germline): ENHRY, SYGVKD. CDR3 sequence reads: CATAEPNQPQHF. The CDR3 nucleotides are TGTGCCACGGCGGAGCCTAATCAGCCCCAGCATTTT.

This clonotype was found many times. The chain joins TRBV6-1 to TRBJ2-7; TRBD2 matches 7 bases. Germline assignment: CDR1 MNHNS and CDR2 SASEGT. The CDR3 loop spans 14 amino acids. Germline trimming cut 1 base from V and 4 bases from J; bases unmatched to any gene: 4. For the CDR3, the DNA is TGTGCCAGCAGTGAAGGGGGAGGGCTGTACGAGCAGTACTTC. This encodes CASSEGGGLYEQYF.

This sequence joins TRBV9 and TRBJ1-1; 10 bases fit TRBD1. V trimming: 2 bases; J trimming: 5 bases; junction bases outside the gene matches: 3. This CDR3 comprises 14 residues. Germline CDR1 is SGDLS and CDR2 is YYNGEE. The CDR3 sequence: CASSVGTGATEAFF. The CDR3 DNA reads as TGTGCCAGCAGCGTCGGGACAGGGGCAACTGAAGCTTTCTTT.

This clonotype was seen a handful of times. The CDR3, as DNA: TGTGCCAGCGCCTACGGAAACACCGGGGAGCTGTTTTTT. Its translation is CASAYGNTGELFF. The rearrangement uses TRBV6-2 or TRBV6-3 and TRBJ2-2; the D is unclear. The CDR3 contains 13 residues. Trimming stripped 8 bases from V and 2 bases from J, with 9 bases between. The germline CDR1 and CDR2 sequences are MNHEY and SVGEGT.

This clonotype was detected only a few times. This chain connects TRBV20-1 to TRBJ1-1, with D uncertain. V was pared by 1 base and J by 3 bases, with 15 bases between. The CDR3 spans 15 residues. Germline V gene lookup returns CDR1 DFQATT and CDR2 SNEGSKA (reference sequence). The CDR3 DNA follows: TGCAGTGCTAGAGGAGCCCCGCCGAGGGACACTGAAGCTTTCTTT. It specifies CSARGAPPRDTEAFF.

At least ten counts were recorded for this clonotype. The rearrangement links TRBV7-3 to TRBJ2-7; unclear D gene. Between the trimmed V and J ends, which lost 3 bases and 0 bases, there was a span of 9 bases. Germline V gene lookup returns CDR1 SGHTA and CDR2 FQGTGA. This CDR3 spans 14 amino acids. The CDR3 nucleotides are TGTGCCAGCAGCTTGGGTCCACACTCCTACGAGCAGTACTTC. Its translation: CASSLGPHSYEQYF.

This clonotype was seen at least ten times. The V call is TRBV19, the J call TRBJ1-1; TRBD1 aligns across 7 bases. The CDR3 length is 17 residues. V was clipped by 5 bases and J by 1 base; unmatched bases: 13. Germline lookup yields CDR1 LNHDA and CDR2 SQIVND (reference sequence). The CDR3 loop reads CASSPWNRGGRNTEAFF. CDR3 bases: TGTGCCAGTAGTCCGTGGAACAGGGGAGGGAGGAACACTGAAGCTTTCTTT.

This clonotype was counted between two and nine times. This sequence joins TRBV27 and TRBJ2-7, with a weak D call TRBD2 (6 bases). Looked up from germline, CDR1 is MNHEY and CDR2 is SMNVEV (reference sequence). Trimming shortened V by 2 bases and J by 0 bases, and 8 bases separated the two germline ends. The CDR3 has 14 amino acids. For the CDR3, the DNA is TGTGCCAGCAGTTTAGCGGACTACTCCTACGAGCAGTACTTC. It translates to CASSLADYSYEQYF.

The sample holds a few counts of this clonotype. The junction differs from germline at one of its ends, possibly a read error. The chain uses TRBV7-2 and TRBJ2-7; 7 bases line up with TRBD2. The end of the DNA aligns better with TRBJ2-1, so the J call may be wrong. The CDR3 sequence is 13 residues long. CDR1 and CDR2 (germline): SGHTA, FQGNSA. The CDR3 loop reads CASSQLGGYEQFF. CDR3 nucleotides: TGCGCCAGCAGCCAGCTGGGGGGGTACGAGCAGTTCTTC.

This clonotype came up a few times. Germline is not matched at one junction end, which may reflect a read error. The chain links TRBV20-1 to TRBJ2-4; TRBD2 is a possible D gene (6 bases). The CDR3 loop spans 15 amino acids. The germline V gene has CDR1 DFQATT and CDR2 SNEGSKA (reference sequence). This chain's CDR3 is CSTRVAGMAKNIQYF. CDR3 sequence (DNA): TGCAGTACTAGAGTTGCGGGAATGGCCAAAAACATTCAGTACTTC.

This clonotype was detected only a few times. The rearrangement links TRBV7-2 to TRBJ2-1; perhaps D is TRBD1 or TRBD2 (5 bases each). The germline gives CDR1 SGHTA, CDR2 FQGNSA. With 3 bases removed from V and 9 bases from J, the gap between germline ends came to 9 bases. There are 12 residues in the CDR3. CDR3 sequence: CASSFWGIEQFF. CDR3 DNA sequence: TGTGCCAGCAGCTTTTGGGGGATTGAGCAGTTCTTC. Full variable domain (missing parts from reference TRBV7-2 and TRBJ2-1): GAGVSQSPSNKVTEKGKDVELRCDPISGHTALYWYRQSLGQGLEFLIYFQGNSAPDKSGLPSDRFSAERTGGSVSTLTIQRTQQEDSAVYLCASSFWGIEQFFGPGTRLTVL.

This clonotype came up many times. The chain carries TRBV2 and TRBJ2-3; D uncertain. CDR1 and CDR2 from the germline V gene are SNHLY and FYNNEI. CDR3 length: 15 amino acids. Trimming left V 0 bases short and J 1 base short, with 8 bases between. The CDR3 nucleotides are TGTGCCAGCAGTGAAGCGCTGGGTGGCACAGATACGCAGTATTTT. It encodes CASSEALGGTDTQYF.

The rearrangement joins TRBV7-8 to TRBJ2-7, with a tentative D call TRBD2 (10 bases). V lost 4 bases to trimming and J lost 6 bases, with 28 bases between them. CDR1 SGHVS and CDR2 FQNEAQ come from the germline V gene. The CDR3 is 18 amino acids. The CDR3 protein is CASSSPQGAAGGGFEQYF. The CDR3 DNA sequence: TGTGCCAGCAGCTCTCCACAGGGGGCAGCGGGAGGGGGTTTCGAGCAGTACTTC.

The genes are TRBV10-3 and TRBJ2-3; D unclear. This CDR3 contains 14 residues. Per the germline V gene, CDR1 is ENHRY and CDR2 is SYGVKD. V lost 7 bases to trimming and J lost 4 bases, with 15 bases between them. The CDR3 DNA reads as TGTGCCATCACCTCTACATGGGTTGCAGATACGCAGTATTTT. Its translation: CAITSTWVADTQYF.

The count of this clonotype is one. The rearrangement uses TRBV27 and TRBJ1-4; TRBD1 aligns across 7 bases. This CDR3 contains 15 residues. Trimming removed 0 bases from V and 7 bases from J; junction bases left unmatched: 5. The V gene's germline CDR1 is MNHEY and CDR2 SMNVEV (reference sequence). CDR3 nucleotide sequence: TGTGCCAGCAGTTTATCGCCAGGGGGACGTGAAAAACTGTTTTTT. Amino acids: CASSLSPGGREKLFF.

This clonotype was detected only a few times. CDR3: CASSLASSGNTIYF. In DNA, the CDR3 is TGTGCCAGCAGCTTAGCATCGTCTGGAAACACCATATATTTT. The chain joins TRBV7-8 to TRBJ1-3; D call uncertain. The germline CDR1 and CDR2 sequences are SGHVS and FQNEAQ. V was cut by 0 bases and J by 1 base, with 4 bases left in between. The CDR3 extends over 14 amino acids. The whole variable domain, filled in from reference TRBV7-8 and TRBJ1-3, reads GAGVSQSPRYKVAKRGQDVALRCDPISGHVSLFWYQQALGQGPEFLTYFQNEAQLDKSGLPSDRFFAERPEGSVSTLKIQRTQQEDSAVYLCASSLASSGNTIYFGEGSWLTVV.

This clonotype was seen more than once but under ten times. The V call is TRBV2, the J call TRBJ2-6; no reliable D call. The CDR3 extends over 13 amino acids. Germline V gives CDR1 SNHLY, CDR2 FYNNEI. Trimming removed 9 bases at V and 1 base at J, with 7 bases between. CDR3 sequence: CARSSSGANVLTF. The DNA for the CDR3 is TGTGCCAGGTCTAGTTCTGGGGCCAACGTCCTGACTTTC.